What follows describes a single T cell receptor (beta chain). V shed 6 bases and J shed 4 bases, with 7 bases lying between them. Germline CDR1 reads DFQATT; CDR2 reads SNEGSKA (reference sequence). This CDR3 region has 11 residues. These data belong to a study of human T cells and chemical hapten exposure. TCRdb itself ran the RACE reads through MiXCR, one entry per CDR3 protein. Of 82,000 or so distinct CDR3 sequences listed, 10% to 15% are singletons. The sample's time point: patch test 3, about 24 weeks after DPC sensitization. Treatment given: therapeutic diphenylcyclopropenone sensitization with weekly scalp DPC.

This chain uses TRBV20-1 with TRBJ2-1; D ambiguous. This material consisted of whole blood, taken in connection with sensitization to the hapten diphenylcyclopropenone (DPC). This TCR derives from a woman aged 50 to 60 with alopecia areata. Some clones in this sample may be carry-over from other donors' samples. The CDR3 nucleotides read TGCAGTGCCCCTGTTTACAATGAGCAGTTCTTC. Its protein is CSAPVYNEQFF.